The clone carrying this TCR beta chain was counted a few times. The antigen remains unidentified. Germline is not matched at one junction end, which may reflect a read error. The entry originates in a study of response to subunit inactivated influenza vaccine. Whole-study results and caveats: The authors proposed limited new T cell recruitment per seasonal influenza vaccination.

Germline CDR1 and CDR2: MDHEN and SYDVKM. This CDR3 region has 13 residues. From the RT-PCR reads, TCRdb called clonotypes with MiXCR, one entry per CDR3 protein. Of fewer than 700,000 distinct CDR3 sequences in the sample, roughly 13% are singletons; the top ten hold about 12%. Sample: PBMCs from blood, taken more than 35 days after vaccination. The genes are TRBV28 and TRBJ1-6, with 8 bases that match TRBD1. The clonotype was recovered from a man aged 50 to 60 who received an inactivated influenza vaccine. The CDR3 loop reads CAGRGLGNSPLHF. The CDR3 DNA sequence: TGTGCCGGCAGGGGGCTTGGTAATTCACCCCTCCACTTT.